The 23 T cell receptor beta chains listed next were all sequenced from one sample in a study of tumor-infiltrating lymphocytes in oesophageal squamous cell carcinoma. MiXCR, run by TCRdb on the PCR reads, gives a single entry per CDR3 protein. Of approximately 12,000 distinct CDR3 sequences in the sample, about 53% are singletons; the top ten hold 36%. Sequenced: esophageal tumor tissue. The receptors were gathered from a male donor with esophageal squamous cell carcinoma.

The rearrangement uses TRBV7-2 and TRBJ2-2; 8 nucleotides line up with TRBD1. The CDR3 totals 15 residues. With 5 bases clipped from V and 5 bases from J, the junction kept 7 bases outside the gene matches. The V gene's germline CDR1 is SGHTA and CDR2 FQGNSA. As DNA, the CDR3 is TGTGCCAGCAGCCCGCTCCAGGGGGCAACCGGGGAGCTGTTTTTT. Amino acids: CASSPLQGATGELFF. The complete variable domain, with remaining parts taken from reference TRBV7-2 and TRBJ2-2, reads GAGVSQSPSNKVTEKGKDVELRCDPISGHTALYWYRQSLGQGLEFLIYFQGNSAPDKSGLPSDRFSAERTGGSVSTLTIQRTQQEDSAVYLCASSPLQGATGELFFGEGSRLTVL.

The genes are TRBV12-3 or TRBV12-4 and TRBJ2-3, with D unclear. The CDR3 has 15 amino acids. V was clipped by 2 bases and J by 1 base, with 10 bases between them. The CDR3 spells CASSLRRTGTDTQYF. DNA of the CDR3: TGTGCCAGCAGTTTACGCCGAACGGGCACAGATACGCAGTATTTT.

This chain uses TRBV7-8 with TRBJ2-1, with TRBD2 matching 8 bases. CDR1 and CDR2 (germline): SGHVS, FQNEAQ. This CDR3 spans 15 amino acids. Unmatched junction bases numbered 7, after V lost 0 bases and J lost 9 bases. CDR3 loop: CASSLAHQRGFEQFF. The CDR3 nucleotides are TGTGCCAGCAGCTTAGCGCATCAGCGGGGGTTTGAGCAGTTCTTC.

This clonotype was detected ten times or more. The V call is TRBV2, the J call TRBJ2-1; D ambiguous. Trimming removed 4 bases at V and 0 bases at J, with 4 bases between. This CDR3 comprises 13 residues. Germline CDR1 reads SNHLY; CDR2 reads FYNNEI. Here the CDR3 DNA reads TGTGCCAGCAGTGTAGGCTCCTACAATGAGCAGTTCTTC. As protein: CASSVGSYNEQFF.

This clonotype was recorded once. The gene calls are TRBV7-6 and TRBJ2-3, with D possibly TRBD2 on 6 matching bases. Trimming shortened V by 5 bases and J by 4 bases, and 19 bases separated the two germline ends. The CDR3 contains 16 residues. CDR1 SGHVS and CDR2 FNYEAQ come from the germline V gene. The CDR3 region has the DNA TGTGCCAGCAGCCACGCCCGCGGGATTAGGTCAGATACGCAGTATTTT. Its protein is CASSHARGIRSDTQYF.

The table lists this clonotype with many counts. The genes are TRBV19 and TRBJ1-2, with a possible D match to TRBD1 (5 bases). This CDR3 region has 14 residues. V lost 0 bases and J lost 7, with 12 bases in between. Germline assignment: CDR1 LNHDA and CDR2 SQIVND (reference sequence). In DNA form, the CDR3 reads TGTGCCAGTAGTATAGATCCGACAGATCCTGGCTACACCTTC. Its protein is CASSIDPTDPGYTF.

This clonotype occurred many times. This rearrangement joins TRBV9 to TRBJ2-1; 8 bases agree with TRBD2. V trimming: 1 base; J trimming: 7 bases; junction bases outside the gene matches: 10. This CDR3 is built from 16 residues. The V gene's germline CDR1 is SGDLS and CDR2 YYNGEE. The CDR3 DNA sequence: TGTGCCAGCAGCGTAAACAGCGGGAGTGTTAAGAATGAGCAGTTCTTC. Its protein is CASSVNSGSVKNEQFF.

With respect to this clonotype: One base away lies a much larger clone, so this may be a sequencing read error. CDR3 sequence (DNA): TGTGCCAGCAGCTTACAGGGGGGGCAGTACAATGAGCAGTACTTC. Translation gives CASSLQGGQYNEQYF. V is TRBV7-9 and J is TRBJ2-5, with D perhaps being TRBD1 or TRBD2 (7 bases each). With 2 bases removed from V and 11 bases from J, the gap between germline ends came to 21 bases. The CDR3 contains 15 residues. CDR1 SEHNR and CDR2 FQNEAQ come from the germline V gene (reference sequence).

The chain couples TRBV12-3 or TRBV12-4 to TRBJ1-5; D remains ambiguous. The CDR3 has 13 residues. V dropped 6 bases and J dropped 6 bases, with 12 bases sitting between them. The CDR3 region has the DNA TGTGCCAGCAGCCGGGAGAGTGCTCAGCCCCAGCATTTT. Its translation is CASSRESAQPQHF.

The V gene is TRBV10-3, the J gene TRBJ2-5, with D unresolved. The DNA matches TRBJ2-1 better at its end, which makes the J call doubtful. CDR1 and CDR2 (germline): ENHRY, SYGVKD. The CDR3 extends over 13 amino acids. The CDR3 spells CAISGTTDDKQFF. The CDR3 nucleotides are TGTGCCATCAGTGGGACGACGGATGATAAGCAGTTCTTC.

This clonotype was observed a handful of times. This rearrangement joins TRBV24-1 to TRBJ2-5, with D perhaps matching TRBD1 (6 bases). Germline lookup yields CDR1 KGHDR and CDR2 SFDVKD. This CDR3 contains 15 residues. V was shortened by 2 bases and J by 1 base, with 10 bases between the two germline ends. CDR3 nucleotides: TGTGCCACCAGTGATTGGCAGGGGTCCCAAGAGACCCAGTACTTC. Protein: CATSDWQGSQETQYF.

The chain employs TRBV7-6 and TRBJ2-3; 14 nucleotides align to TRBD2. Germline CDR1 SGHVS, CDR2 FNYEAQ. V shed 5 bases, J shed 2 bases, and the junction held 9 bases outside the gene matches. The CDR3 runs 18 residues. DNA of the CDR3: TGTGCCAGCAGCAAGACTAGCGGGGGGGCTCGGGACACAGATACGCAGTATTTT. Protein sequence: CASSKTSGGARDTDTQYF.

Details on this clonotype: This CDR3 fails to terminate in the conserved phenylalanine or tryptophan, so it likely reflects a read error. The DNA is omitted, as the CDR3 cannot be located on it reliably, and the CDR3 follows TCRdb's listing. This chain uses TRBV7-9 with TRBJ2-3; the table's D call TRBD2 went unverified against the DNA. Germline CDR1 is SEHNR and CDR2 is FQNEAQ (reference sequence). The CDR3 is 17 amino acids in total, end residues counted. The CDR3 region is CASSSGPSQQETQYFGP.

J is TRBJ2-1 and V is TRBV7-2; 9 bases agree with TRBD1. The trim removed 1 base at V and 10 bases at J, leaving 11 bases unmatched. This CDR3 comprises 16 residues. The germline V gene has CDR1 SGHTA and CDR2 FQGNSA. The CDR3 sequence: CASSLEALDRGYEQFF. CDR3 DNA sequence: TGTGCCAGCAGCTTAGAAGCCTTGGACAGGGGTTACGAGCAGTTCTTC.

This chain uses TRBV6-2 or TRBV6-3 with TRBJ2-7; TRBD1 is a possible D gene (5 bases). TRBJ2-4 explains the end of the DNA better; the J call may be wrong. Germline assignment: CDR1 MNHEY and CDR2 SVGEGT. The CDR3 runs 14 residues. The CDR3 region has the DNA TGTGCCAGCAGTTACTCGAAAAGGGGTGACATTCAGTACTTC. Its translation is CASSYSKRGDIQYF.

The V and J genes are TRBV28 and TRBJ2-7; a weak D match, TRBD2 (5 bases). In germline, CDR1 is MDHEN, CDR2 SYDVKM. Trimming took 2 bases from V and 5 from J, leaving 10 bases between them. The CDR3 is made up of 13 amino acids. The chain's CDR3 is CASSLPGNNEQYF. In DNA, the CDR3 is TGTGCCAGCAGTTTACCGGGGAATAACGAGCAGTACTTC. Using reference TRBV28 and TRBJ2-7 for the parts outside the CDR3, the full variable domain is DVKVTQSSRYLVKRTGEKVFLECVQDMDHENMFWYRQDPGLGLRLIYFSYDVKMKEKGDIPEGYSVSREKKERFSLILESASTNQTSMYLCASSLPGNNEQYFGPGTRLTVT.

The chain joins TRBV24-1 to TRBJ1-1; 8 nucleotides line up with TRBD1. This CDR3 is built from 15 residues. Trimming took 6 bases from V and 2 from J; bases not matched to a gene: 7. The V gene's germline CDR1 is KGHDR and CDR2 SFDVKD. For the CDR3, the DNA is TGTGCCACCAGTTCGTCAGGACAGGGCAACACTGAAGCTTTCTTT. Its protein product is CATSSSGQGNTEAFF.

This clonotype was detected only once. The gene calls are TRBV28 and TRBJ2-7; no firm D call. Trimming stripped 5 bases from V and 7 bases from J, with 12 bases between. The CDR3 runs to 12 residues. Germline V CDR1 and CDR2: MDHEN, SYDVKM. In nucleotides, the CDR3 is TGTGCCAGCAGTCCCCAACTCAATGAGCAGTACTTC. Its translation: CASSPQLNEQYF.

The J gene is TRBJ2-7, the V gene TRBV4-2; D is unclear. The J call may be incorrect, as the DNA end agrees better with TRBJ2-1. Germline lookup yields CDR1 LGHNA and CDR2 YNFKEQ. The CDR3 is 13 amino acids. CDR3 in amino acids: CASSPARSETQFF. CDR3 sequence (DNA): TGTGCCAGCAGCCCTGCTAGATCCGAGACCCAGTTCTTC.

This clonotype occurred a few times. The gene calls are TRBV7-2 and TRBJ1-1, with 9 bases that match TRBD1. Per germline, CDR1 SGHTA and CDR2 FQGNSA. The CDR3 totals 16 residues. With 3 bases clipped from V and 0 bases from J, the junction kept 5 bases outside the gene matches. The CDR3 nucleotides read TGTGCCAGCAGCTTCGGGGGACAGGGATTGAACACTGAAGCTTTCTTT. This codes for CASSFGGQGLNTEAFF. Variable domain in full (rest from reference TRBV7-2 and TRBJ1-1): GAGVSQSPSNKVTEKGKDVELRCDPISGHTALYWYRQSLGQGLEFLIYFQGNSAPDKSGLPSDRFSAERTGGSVSTLTIQRTQQEDSAVYLCASSFGGQGLNTEAFFGQGTRLTVV.

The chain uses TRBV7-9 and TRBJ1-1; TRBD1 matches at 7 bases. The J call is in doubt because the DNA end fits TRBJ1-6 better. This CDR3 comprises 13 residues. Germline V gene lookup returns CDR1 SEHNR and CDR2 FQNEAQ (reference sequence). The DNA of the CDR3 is TGTGCCAGCAGCCGGGACAGAAATTCACCCCTCCACTTT. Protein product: CASSRDRNSPLHF.

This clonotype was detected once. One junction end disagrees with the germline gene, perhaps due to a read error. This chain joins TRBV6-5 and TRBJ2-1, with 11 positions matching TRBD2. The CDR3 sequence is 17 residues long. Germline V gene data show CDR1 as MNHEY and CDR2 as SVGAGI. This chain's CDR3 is CASSGTSGFNDPYEQYF. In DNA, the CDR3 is TGTGCCAGCAGTGGGACTAGCGGATTCAACGACCCCTACGAGCAGTACTTT.

CDR3: CASSPLWINEQFF. In DNA, the CDR3 is TGTGCCAGCAGCCCCCTATGGATCAATGAGCAGTTCTTC. This chain connects TRBV7-4 to TRBJ2-7; D is unclear. The J call may be mistaken, given a closer DNA end match to TRBJ2-1. The CDR3 is 13 amino acids. Germline values: CDR1 SGHVT, CDR2 SQSDAQ.